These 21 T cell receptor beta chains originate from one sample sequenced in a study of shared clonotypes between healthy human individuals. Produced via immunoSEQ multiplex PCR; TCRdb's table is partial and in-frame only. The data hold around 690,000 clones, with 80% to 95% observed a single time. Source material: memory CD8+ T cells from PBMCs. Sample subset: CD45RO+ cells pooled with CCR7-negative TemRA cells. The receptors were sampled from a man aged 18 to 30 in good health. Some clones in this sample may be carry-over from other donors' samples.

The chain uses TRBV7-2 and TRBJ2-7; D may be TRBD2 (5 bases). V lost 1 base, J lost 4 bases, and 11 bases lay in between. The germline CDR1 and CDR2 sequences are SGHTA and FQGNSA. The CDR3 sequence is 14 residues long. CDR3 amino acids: CASSLGEIGYEQYF. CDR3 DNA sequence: TGTGCCAGCAGCTTAGGGGAGATAGGTTACGAGCAGTACTTC.

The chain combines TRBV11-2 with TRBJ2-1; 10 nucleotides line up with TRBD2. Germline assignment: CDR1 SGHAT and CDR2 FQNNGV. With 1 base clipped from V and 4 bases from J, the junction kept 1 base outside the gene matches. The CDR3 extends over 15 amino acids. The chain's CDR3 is CASSLVSGRYNEQFF. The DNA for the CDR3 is TGTGCCAGCAGCTTAGTTAGCGGGAGGTACAATGAGCAGTTCTTC.

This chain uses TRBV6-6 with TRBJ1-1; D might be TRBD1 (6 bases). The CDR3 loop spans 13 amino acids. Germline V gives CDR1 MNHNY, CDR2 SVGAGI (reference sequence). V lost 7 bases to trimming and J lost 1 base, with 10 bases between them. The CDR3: CASTKGGNTEAFF. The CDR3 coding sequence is TGTGCCAGCACCAAAGGGGGGAACACTGAAGCTTTCTTT.

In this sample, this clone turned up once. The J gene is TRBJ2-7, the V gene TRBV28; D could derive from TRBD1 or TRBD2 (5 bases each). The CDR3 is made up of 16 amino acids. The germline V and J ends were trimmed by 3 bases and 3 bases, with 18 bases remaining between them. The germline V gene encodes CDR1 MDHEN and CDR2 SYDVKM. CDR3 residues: CASSFARGGNDYEQYF. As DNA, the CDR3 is TGTGCCAGCAGTTTCGCTCGGGGCGGAAACGACTACGAGCAGTACTTC.

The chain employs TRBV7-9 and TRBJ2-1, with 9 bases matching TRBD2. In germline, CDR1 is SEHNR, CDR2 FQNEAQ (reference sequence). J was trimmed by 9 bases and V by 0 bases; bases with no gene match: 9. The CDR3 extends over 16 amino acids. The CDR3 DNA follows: TGTGCCAGCAGCTTAGCTAGCGGGAGCAATGGGGGTGAGCAGTTCTTC. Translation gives CASSLASGSNGGEQFF.

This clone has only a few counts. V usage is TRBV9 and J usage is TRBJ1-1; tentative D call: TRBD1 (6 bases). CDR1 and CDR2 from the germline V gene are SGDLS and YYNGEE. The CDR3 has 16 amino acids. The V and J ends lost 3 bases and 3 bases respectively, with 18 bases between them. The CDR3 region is CASSDQLRGVDTEAFF. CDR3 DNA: TGTGCCAGCAGCGACCAGCTCAGGGGAGTGGACACTGAAGCTTTCTTT.

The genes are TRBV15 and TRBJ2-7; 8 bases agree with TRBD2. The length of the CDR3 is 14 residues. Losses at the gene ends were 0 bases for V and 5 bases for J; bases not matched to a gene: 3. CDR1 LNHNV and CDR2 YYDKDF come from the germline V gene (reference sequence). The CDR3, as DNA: TGTGCCACCAGCAGAGATCTGCGGGAGGACGAGCAGTACTTC. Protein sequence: CATSRDLREDEQYF.

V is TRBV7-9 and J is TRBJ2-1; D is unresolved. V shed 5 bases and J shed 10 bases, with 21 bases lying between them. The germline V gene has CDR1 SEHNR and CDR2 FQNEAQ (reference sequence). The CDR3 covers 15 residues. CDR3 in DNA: TGTGCCAGCAGCCCCCCACGATTAGGAGTCAAGGAGCAGTTCTTC. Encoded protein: CASSPPRLGVKEQFF.

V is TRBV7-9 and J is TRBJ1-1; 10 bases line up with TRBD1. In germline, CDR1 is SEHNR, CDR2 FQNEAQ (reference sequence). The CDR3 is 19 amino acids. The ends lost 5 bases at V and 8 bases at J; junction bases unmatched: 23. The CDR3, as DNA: TGTGCCAGCAGCACCCAAGGTAGCCGGGACAGGGGCGTTTTTCAAGAAGCTTTCTTT. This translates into CASSTQGSRDRGVFQEAFF.

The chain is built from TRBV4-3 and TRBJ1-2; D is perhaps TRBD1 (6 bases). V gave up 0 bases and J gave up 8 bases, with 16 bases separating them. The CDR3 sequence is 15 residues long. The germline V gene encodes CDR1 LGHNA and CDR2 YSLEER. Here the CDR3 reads CASSQDLRDIEGYTF. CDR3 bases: TGCGCCAGCAGCCAAGATCTACGGGACATTGAGGGCTACACCTTC.

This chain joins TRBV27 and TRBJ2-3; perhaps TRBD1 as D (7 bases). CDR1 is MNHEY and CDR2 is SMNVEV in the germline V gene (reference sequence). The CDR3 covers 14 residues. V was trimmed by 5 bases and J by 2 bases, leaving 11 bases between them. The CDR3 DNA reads TGTGCCAGCAGTGACAGGGAGGACACAGATACGCAGTATTTT. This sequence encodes CASSDREDTDTQYF.

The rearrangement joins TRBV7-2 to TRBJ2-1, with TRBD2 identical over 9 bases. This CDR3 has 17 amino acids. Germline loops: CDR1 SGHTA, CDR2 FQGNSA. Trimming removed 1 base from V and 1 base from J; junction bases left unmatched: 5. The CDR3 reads CASSLVTLAGSYNEQFF. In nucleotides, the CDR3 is TGTGCCAGCAGCTTAGTGACACTAGCGGGTTCCTACAATGAGCAGTTCTTC. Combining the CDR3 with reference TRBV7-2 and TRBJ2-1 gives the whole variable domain GAGVSQSPSNKVTEKGKDVELRCDPISGHTALYWYRQSLGQGLEFLIYFQGNSAPDKSGLPSDRFSAERTGGSVSTLTIQRTQQEDSAVYLCASSLVTLAGSYNEQFFGPGTRLTVL.

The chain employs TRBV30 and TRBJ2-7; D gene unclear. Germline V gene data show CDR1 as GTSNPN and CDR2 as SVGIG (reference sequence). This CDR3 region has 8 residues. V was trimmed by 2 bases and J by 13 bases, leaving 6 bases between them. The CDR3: CAWSLAYF. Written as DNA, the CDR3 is TGTGCCTGGAGTCTCGCCTACTTC.

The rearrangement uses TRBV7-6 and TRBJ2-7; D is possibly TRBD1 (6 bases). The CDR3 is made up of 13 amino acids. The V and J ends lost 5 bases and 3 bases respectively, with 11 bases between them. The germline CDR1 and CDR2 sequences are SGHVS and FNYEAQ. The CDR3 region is CASSPETGYEQYF. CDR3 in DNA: TGTGCCAGCAGCCCCGAGACAGGCTACGAGCAGTACTTC. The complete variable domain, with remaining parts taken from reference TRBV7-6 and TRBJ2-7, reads GAGVSQSPRYKVTKRGQDVALRCDPISGHVSLYWYRQALGQGPEFLTYFNYEAQQDKSGLPNDRFSAERPEGSISTLTIQRTEQRDSAMYRCASSPETGYEQYFGPGTRLTVT.

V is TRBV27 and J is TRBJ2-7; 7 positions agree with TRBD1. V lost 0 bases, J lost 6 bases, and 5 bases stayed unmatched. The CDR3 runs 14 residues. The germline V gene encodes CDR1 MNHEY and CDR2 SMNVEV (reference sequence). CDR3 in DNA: TGTGCCAGCAGTTTATCCCTGACAGGGTTCGAGCAGTACTTC. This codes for CASSLSLTGFEQYF.

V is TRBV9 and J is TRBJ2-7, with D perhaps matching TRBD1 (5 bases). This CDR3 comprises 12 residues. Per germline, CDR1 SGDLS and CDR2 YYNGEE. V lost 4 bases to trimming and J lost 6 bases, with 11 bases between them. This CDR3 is CASSPDRGEQYF. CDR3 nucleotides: TGTGCCAGCAGCCCCGATAGGGGCGAGCAGTACTTC.

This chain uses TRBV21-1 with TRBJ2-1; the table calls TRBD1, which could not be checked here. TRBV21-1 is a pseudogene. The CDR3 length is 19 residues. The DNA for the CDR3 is TGTGCCAGCAGCAAAGACAACAGGGACAGGCCCCTGCTTGGGGATGAGCAGTTCTTC. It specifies CASSKDNRDRPLLGDEQFF.

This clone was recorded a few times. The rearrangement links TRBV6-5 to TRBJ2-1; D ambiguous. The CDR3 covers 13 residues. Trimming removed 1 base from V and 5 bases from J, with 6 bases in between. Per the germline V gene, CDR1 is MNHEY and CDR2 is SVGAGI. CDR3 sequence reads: CASSYLSDNEQFF. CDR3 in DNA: TGTGCCAGCAGTTACTTGTCAGACAATGAGCAGTTCTTC.

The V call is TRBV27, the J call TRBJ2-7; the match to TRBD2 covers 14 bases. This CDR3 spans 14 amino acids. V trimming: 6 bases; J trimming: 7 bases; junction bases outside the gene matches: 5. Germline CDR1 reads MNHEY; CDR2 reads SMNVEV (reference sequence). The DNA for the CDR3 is TGTGCCAGCAGGGGACTAGCGGGAGTAGAAGAGCAGTACTTC. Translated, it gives CASRGLAGVEEQYF.

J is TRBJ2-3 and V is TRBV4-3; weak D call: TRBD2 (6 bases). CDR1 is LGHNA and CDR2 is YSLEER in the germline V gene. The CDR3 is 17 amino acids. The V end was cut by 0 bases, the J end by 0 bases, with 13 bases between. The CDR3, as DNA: TGCGCCAGCAGCCAAGATAGGCGGGACGCTAGCACAGATACGCAGTATTTT. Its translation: CASSQDRRDASTDTQYF.

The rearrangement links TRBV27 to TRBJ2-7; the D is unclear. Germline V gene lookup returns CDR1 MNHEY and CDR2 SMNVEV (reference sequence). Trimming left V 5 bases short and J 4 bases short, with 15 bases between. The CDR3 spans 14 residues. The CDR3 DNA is TGTGCCAGCAGTCCCACCCGACACACTTACGAGCAGTACTTC. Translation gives CASSPTRHTYEQYF.